This T cell receptor (beta chain) came from a study of OX40 agonist ivuxolimab in advanced cancers. The overall study: The study enrolled dose-escalation patients with hepatocellular carcinoma, melanoma, renal cell or head and neck cancer.

Here immunoSEQ multiplex PCR was the method, and the copy in TCRdb shows in-frame clones only, minus some. The data hold about 97,000 clones, with roughly nine tenths observed a single time. Turning to this clone: Its cognate antigen is unknown.

This CDR3 contains 15 residues. V shed 0 bases, J shed 5 bases, and the junction held 2 bases outside the gene matches. Germline V gene sequence: CDR1 SGHNT, CDR2 YENEEA. Broader study findings: CD8+ T cells averaged more expanded clones than CD4+.

This sequence originates from an adult with an advanced solid tumor such as melanoma, head and neck, liver or kidney cancer. The chain combines TRBV11-3 with TRBJ2-5; 11 bases are a match to TRBD2. Material: CD4+ or CD8+ T cells sorted from blood, obtained in a trial of the OX40 agonist ivuxolimab. CDR3 nucleotide sequence: TGTGCCAGCAGCTTAGAGGGGACTAGCGGTGAGACCCAGTACTTC. Protein sequence: CASSLEGTSGETQYF.